One sample yielded the 31 T cell receptor beta chains listed below, sequenced in a study of Ad26.COV2.S vaccination and SARS-CoV-2 variants. This table comes from immunoSEQ multiplex PCR, and its TCRdb copy is limited to in-frame clones, with some not included. The repertoire includes 430,000 or so clones, 75% to 90% of them detected once, and about 2.5% sits in the top ten. Indicated treatment: about 20 received Ad26.COV2.S at low or high dose, single or two shots; about 5 received placebo; per-sample allocation not given. Vaccine and placebo recipients were sampled on day 63 after the first injection. The sample was peripheral blood, taken in a trial of Ad26.COV2.S vaccine versus placebo. All receptors derive from a person between 18 and 59 years old who received the Ad26.COV2.S COVID-19 vaccine or a placebo.

The V call is TRBV6-1, the J call TRBJ2-5; 9 nucleotides agree with TRBD1. The CDR3 length is 15 residues. The V gene end was trimmed by 1 base and the J gene end by 5 bases; junction bases not matched to a gene: 5. Germline loops: CDR1 MNHNS, CDR2 SASEGT. The CDR3 coding sequence is TGTGCCAGCAGTGAAGGGGGACAGGGTGGGGAGACCCAGTACTTC. It encodes CASSEGGQGGETQYF.

The chain couples TRBV18 to TRBJ2-2; D perhaps matches TRBD1 (5 bases). Trimming removed 1 base from V and 1 base from J, with 10 bases in between. Germline V gene sequence: CDR1 KGHSH, CDR2 LQKENI. The CDR3 spans 16 residues. The CDR3 region is CASSPRAGLNTGELFF. The CDR3 DNA is TGTGCCAGCTCACCACGAGCAGGGCTGAACACCGGGGAGCTGTTTTTT.

V is TRBV2 and J is TRBJ2-3, with D perhaps matching TRBD1 or TRBD2 (5 bases each). Per the germline V gene, CDR1 is SNHLY and CDR2 is FYNNEI. V was pared by 10 bases and J by 5 bases, with 16 bases between. The CDR3 covers 13 residues. CDR3 coding DNA: TGTGCCAACCGGGACCGGGCCGGAGATACGCAGTATTTT. Translated, it gives CANRDRAGDTQYF.

The rearrangement joins TRBV19 to TRBJ1-6, with unresolved D. CDR1 is LNHDA, CDR2 SQIVND, per germline (reference sequence). The CDR3 totals 14 residues. Trimming took 3 bases from V and 5 from J, leaving 8 bases between them. This chain's CDR3 is CASSIEGNNSPLHF. CDR3 sequence (DNA): TGTGCCAGTAGTATTGAAGGAAATAATTCACCCCTCCACTTT.

The rearrangement links TRBV18 to TRBJ2-7, with D possibly matching TRBD2 (6 bases). Trimming left V 6 bases short and J 5 bases short, with 14 bases between. CDR3 length equals 13 residues. Germline V lookup: CDR1 KGHSH, CDR2 LQKENI. The CDR3 protein is CASSPSGRHEQYF. The CDR3 DNA is TGTGCCAGCTCCCCCTCAGGGAGGCACGAGCAGTACTTC.

The rearrangement uses TRBV7-2 and TRBJ2-4; 12 bases line up with TRBD2. The CDR3 totals 16 residues. Germline V gene sequence: CDR1 SGHTA, CDR2 FQGNSA. V gave up 1 base and J gave up 8 bases; unmatched junction bases: 6. The CDR3 protein is CASSLVASGGDHIQYF. The CDR3 DNA sequence: TGTGCCAGCAGCTTAGTGGCTAGCGGGGGGGATCACATTCAGTACTTC. Filled out from reference TRBV7-2 and TRBJ2-4, the complete variable domain reads GAGVSQSPSNKVTEKGKDVELRCDPISGHTALYWYRQSLGQGLEFLIYFQGNSAPDKSGLPSDRFSAERTGGSVSTLTIQRTQQEDSAVYLCASSLVASGGDHIQYFGAGTRLSVL.

This chain connects TRBV4-2 to TRBJ2-5; 7 nucleotides agree with TRBD2. The CDR3 totals 17 residues. The V gene's germline CDR1 is LGHNA and CDR2 YNFKEQ. The V and J ends lost 0 bases and 1 base, in that order; junction bases with no gene match: 8. In nucleotides, the CDR3 is TGTGCCAGCAGCCAAGATCGCCCAGCGGGGTCCCAAGAGACCCAGTACTTC. Its translation is CASSQDRPAGSQETQYF.

The chain carries TRBV21-1 and TRBJ1-2; the tabulated D call, TRBD1, remains unverified against the DNA. TRBV21-1 is annotated as a pseudogene. The length of the CDR3 is 15 residues. CDR3 coding DNA: TGTGCCAGCAGCAAAGAGTGGGACAGGGGTAAGGGCTACACCTTC. Translated, it gives CASSKEWDRGKGYTF.

This chain uses TRBV4-3 with TRBJ2-5; the match to TRBD2 covers 7 bases. The CDR3 is made up of 13 amino acids. Germline V lookup: CDR1 LGHNA, CDR2 YSLEER. V trimming: 5 bases; J trimming: 2 bases; junction bases outside the gene matches: 2. CDR3 loop: CASSGGRQETQYF. CDR3 in DNA: TGCGCCAGCAGCGGCGGGAGACAAGAGACCCAGTACTTC.

This clone appeared once. V and J are TRBV28 and TRBJ1-2; D is possibly TRBD1 (5 bases). V dropped 4 bases and J dropped 5 bases, with 14 bases sitting between them. Germline loops: CDR1 MDHEN, CDR2 SYDVKM. The CDR3 extends over 14 amino acids. The CDR3 coding sequence is TGTGCCAGCAGTTCATCGGGACCGAATTATGGCTACACCTTC. Translation: CASSSSGPNYGYTF.

The chain joins TRBV4-1 to TRBJ1-5; the D gene is possibly TRBD1 (5 bases). This CDR3 region has 16 residues. Germline values: CDR1 MGHRA, CDR2 YSYEKL. The V gene lost 3 bases and the J gene lost 5 bases, with 17 bases spanning the gap. CDR3 coding DNA: TGCGCCAGCAGCCAGGAACTACGACAGATTTATCAGCCCCAGCATTTT. Translating gives CASSQELRQIYQPQHF.

This chain uses TRBV5-5 with TRBJ1-1; weak D call: TRBD1 (5 bases). Germline assignment: CDR1 SGHKS and CDR2 YYEKEE (reference sequence). V was clipped by 0 bases and J by 0 bases, with 9 bases between them. The CDR3 extends over 15 amino acids. CDR3 in amino acids: CASSLVRQMNTEAFF. In nucleotides, the CDR3 is TGTGCCAGCAGCTTGGTACGACAGATGAACACTGAAGCTTTCTTT. Complete variable domain (other parts from reference TRBV5-5 and TRBJ1-1): DAGVTQSPTHLIKTRGQQVTLRCSPISGHKSVSWYQQVLGQGPQFIFQYYEKEERGRGNFPDRFSARQFPNYSSELNVNALLLGDSALYLCASSLVRQMNTEAFFGQGTRLTVV.

The V call is TRBV13, the J call TRBJ2-6; D gene uncertain. CDR3 length: 15 amino acids. Germline-derived CDR1 and CDR2 are PRHDT and FYEKMQ (reference sequence). The ends were cut back, 1 base at V and 2 bases at J, with 6 bases in the middle. The CDR3: CASSLVEAGANVLTF. CDR3 DNA sequence: TGTGCCAGCAGCTTAGTGGAAGCTGGGGCCAACGTCCTGACTTTC. Variable domain in full (rest from reference TRBV13 and TRBJ2-6): AAGVIQSPRHLIKEKRETATLKCYPIPRHDTVYWYQQGPGQDPQFLISFYEKMQSDKGSIPDRFSAQQFSDYHSELNMSSLELGDSALYFCASSLVEAGANVLTFGAGSRLTVL.

The chain is built from TRBV2 and TRBJ1-5; no definite D call. This CDR3 spans 14 amino acids. Germline values: CDR1 SNHLY, CDR2 FYNNEI. Trimming left V 5 bases short and J 9 bases short, with 17 bases between. The CDR3 loop reads CASSPMAEDGPQHF. CDR3 DNA: TGTGCCAGCAGTCCTATGGCCGAGGATGGGCCCCAGCATTTT.

This chain links TRBV7-9 with TRBJ2-3; D is uncertain. Germline loops: CDR1 SEHNR, CDR2 FQNEAQ (reference sequence). The CDR3 length is 14 residues. The V end lost 5 bases, the J end lost 2 bases, and 11 bases lay between the germline ends. For the CDR3, the DNA is TGTGCCAGCAGCCGGGCGTGGGCCACAGATACGCAGTATTTT. It is translated as CASSRAWATDTQYF.

This clone has a single count. The CDR3 DNA sequence: TGTGCCAGCAGCCAAGTAACGATGACTGAAGCTTTCTTT. It is translated as CASSQVTMTEAFF. The V call is TRBV13, the J call TRBJ1-1; D is undetermined. Trimming pared 5 bases from V and 5 bases from J, leaving 12 bases between. Germline V gives CDR1 PRHDT, CDR2 FYEKMQ (reference sequence). This CDR3 contains 13 residues. The complete variable domain, with remaining parts taken from reference TRBV13 and TRBJ1-1, reads AAGVIQSPRHLIKEKRETATLKCYPIPRHDTVYWYQQGPGQDPQFLISFYEKMQSDKGSIPDRFSAQQFSDYHSELNMSSLELGDSALYFCASSQVTMTEAFFGQGTRLTVV.

This sequence joins TRBV25-1 and TRBJ1-4; D call uncertain. Germline values: CDR1 MGHDK, CDR2 SYGVNS. This CDR3 comprises 17 residues. V lost 5 bases, J lost 2 bases, and 18 bases lay in between. The CDR3 region has the DNA TGTGCCAGCAGTAAATTCGCCGGGGTTTCGACTAATGAAAAACTGTTTTTT. It specifies CASSKFAGVSTNEKLFF.

The chain has TRBV5-3 and TRBJ2-7, with 11 bases aligning to TRBD2. TRBV5-3 is classed as an ORF, of uncertain function. This CDR3 comprises 17 residues. J lost 2 bases, V lost 4 bases, and 11 bases had no gene match. This CDR3 is CARSHPRGTSGPYEQYV. The CDR3 coding sequence is TGTGCCAGAAGCCACCCTCGCGGGACTAGCGGCCCCTACGAGCAGTACGTC.

In nucleotides, the CDR3 is TGTGCCAGCAGCTCCGGCGGCACTGAAGCTTTCTTT. Its translation: CASSSGGTEAFF. The gene calls are TRBV11-3 and TRBJ1-1, with D uncertain. The germline gives CDR1 SGHNT, CDR2 YENEEA. The CDR3 consists of 12 residues. The V end lost 4 bases, the J end lost 4 bases, and 7 bases lay between the germline ends.

The chain combines TRBV7-2 with TRBJ1-2; 8 bases match TRBD1. The CDR3 runs to 14 residues. In germline, CDR1 is SGHTA, CDR2 FQGNSA. V trimming: 1 base; J trimming: 8 bases; junction bases outside the gene matches: 6. CDR3 bases: TGTGCCAGCAGCTTAGAGGGGACAGGTGTAGGCTACACCTTC. It yields the protein CASSLEGTGVGYTF.

The chain carries TRBV27 and TRBJ2-2; D is perhaps TRBD2 (7 bases). Trimming took off 7 bases at V and 5 bases at J, with 20 bases between the two ends. The germline V gene has CDR1 MNHEY and CDR2 SMNVEV (reference sequence). The CDR3 is made up of 16 amino acids. In DNA form, the CDR3 reads TGTGCCAGCACCCTCTCGAGGGGGGGAGGTACCGGGGAGCTGTTTTTT. Its protein product is CASTLSRGGGTGELFF.

The V gene is TRBV28, the J gene TRBJ1-5; TRBD1 matches at 7 bases. V gave up 4 bases and J gave up 0 bases; unmatched junction bases: 9. Germline V lookup: CDR1 MDHEN, CDR2 SYDVKM. The CDR3 runs to 17 residues. The CDR3 spells CASSSQLTGTSNQPQHF. The CDR3 bases are TGTGCCAGCAGTTCCCAACTGACAGGGACTAGCAATCAGCCCCAGCATTTT.

This chain connects TRBV25-1 to TRBJ2-1, with TRBD1 matching 7 bases. Losses at the gene ends were 2 bases for V and 5 bases for J; bases not matched to a gene: 6. CDR3 size: 15 residues. Germline CDR1 is MGHDK and CDR2 is SYGVNS. The chain's CDR3 is CASSEPTQGDNEQFF. The CDR3 nucleotides read TGTGCCAGCAGTGAACCGACTCAGGGGGACAATGAGCAGTTCTTC.

CDR3 in amino acids: CASSEQTNQPQHF. The CDR3 DNA sequence: TGTGCCAGCAGTGAACAGACTAATCAGCCCCAGCATTTT. The V and J genes are TRBV6-1 and TRBJ1-5; no clear D gene. V lost 2 bases, J lost 4 bases, and 6 bases lay in between. CDR3 length equals 13 residues. Germline loops: CDR1 MNHNS, CDR2 SASEGT.

This chain uses TRBV14 with TRBJ1-3; TRBD1 matches at 9 bases. This CDR3 region has 18 residues. V trimming: 4 bases; J trimming: 0 bases; junction bases outside the gene matches: 10. Germline V CDR1 and CDR2: SGHDN, FVKESK. DNA for the CDR3: TGTGCCAGCAGCCTAGGGCCACAGGGGGCGACCTCTGGAAACACCATATATTTT. This translates into CASSLGPQGATSGNTIYF. Combining the CDR3 with reference TRBV14 and TRBJ1-3 gives the whole variable domain EAGVTQFPSHSVIEKGQTVTLRCDPISGHDNLYWYRRVMGKEIKFLLHFVKESKQDESGMPNNRFLAERTGGTYSTLKVQPAELEDSGVYFCASSLGPQGATSGNTIYFGEGSWLTVV.

V usage is TRBV7-2 and J usage is TRBJ1-1, with a weak D call TRBD1 (5 bases). The CDR3 sequence is 14 residues long. Per the germline V gene, CDR1 is SGHTA and CDR2 is FQGNSA. Deletions cut 2 bases from V and 1 base from J, with 8 bases between. The CDR3 nucleotides are TGTGCCAGCAGCTTAATTGGGGGGAACACTGAAGCTTTCTTT. It specifies CASSLIGGNTEAFF.

The V and J genes are TRBV5-1 and TRBJ2-7, with D possibly TRBD2 on 5 matching bases. The CDR3 loop spans 15 amino acids. CDR1 SGHRS and CDR2 YFSETQ come from the germline V gene. The V gene lost 4 bases and the J gene lost 3 bases, with 17 bases spanning the gap. The CDR3 reads CASSPGGSQNYEQYV. The CDR3 nucleotides read TGCGCCAGCAGCCCCGGAGGCTCACAAAACTACGAGCAGTACGTC.

This clone turned up a few times. The chain uses TRBV20-1 and TRBJ1-2; D gene uncertain. The CDR3 runs to 12 residues. V lost 3 bases and J 3 bases, leaving 8 bases between the germline ends. The germline V gene encodes CDR1 DFQATT and CDR2 SNEGSKA (reference sequence). CDR3 in amino acids: CSASAPYYGYTF. CDR3 sequence (DNA): TGCAGTGCTAGTGCGCCTTACTATGGCTACACCTTC.

The V gene is TRBV29-1, the J gene TRBJ1-1, with TRBD1 identical over 9 bases. The germline V gene has CDR1 SQVTM and CDR2 ANQGSEA. The V gene end was trimmed by 7 bases and the J gene end by 5 bases; junction bases not matched to a gene: 8. This CDR3 is built from 13 residues. DNA of the CDR3: TGCAGCGGTCACAGGGGGCCGAGTACTGAAGCTTTCTTT. Translating it yields CSGHRGPSTEAFF.

The rearrangement uses TRBV20-1 and TRBJ2-5; D is ambiguous. V lost 3 bases, J lost 3 bases, and 8 bases lay in between. Germline values: CDR1 DFQATT, CDR2 SNEGSKA (reference sequence). There are 12 residues in the CDR3. The CDR3 reads CSASIREETQYF. DNA of the CDR3: TGCAGTGCTAGTATCAGAGAAGAGACCCAGTACTTC.

This rearrangement joins TRBV7-2 to TRBJ2-2, with 8 bases that match TRBD2. The V segment lost 6 bases and the J segment 4 bases; nucleotides outside the gene matches: 4. CDR3 length: 14 residues. Germline V CDR1 and CDR2: SGHTA, FQGNSA. The CDR3 sequence is CASRSGTSTGELFF. The CDR3 coding sequence is TGTGCCAGCAGGTCCGGGACTAGCACCGGGGAGCTGTTTTTT. The complete variable domain, with remaining parts taken from reference TRBV7-2 and TRBJ2-2, reads GAGVSQSPSNKVTEKGKDVELRCDPISGHTALYWYRQSLGQGLEFLIYFQGNSAPDKSGLPSDRFSAERTGGSVSTLTIQRTQQEDSAVYLCASRSGTSTGELFFGEGSRLTVL.